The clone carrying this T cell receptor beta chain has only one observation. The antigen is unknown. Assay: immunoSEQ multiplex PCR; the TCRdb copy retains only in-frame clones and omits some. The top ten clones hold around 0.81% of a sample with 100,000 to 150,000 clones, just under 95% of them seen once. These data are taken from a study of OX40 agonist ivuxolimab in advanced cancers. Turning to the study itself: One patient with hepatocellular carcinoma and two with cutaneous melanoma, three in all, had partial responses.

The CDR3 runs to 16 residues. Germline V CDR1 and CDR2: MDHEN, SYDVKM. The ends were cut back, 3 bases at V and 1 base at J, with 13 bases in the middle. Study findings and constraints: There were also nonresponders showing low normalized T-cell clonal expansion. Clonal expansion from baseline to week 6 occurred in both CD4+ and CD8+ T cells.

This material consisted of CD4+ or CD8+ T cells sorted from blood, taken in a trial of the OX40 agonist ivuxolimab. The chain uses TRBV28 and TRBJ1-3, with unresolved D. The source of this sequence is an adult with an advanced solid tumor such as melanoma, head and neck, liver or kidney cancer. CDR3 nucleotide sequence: TGTGCCAGCAGTTTCGATAGGGTGGCATCTGGAAACACCATATATTTT. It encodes CASSFDRVASGNTIYF.